This T cell receptor beta chain was documented in a study of cytomegalovirus exposure and HLA in healthy donors. The V segment lost 1 base and the J segment 8 bases; nucleotides outside the gene matches: 4. The germline V gene has CDR1 SGHTS and CDR2 YDEGEE. The CDR3 length is 15 residues. This clone was recorded once. Profiling relied on immunoSEQ multiplex PCR, and the TCRdb table lists in-frame clones only, not all of them. The sample carries about 140,000 clones, approximately 82% recorded once. This clonotype originated in a man aged 25 to 45 in good health and CMV-seropositive. Sequencing used PBMCs. This chain joins TRBV5-8 and TRBJ1-4; 11 nucleotides line up with TRBD1. CDR3 residues: CASSLSGTGGEKLFF. The CDR3 DNA reads as TGTGCCAGCAGCTTGTCCGGGACAGGGGGAGAAAAACTGTTTTTT.